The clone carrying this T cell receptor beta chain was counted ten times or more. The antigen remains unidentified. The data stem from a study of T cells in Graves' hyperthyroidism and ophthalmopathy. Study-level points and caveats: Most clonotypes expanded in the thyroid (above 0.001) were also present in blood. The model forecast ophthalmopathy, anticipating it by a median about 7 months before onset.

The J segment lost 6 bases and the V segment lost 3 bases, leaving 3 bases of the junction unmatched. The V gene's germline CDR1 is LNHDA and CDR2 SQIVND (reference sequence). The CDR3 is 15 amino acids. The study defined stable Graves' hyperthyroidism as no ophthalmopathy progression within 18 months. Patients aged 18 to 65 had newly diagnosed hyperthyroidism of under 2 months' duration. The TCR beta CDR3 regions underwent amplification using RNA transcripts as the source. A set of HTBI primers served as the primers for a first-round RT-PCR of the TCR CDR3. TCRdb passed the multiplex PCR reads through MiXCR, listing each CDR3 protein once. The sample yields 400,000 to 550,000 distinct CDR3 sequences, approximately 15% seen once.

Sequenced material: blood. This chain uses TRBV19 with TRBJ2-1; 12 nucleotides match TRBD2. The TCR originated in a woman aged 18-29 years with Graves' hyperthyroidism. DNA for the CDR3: TGTGCCAGTAGTATTAGACTAGCGGGGGTCAATGAGCAGTTCTTC. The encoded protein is CASSIRLAGVNEQFF. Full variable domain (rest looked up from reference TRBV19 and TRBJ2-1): DGGITQSPKYLFRKEGQNVTLSCEQNLNHDAMYWYRQDPGQGLRLIYYSQIVNDFQKGDIAEGYSVSREKKESFPLTVTSAQKNPTAFYLCASSIRLAGVNEQFFGPGTRLTVL.